This TCR beta chain was sequenced during a study of vaccination and CD4 T cells after COVID-19. On the study more broadly: Post-vaccination specimens were collected at a median of roughly 68 days following dose two (range 14 to 241). The study's findings and limits: Spike mono-reactivity was evident in 304 of the 307 vaccine-specific clones derived from convalescent patients.

As to this clonotype: The antigen remains undetermined.

TCRdb fed the PCR reads into MiXCR, producing one record per CDR3 protein. The table lists some 22,000 distinct CDR3 sequences, under 60% of them singletons. This CDR3 comprises 15 residues. Unmatched junction bases numbered 7, after V lost 3 bases and J lost 3 bases. The V gene's germline CDR1 is ENHRY and CDR2 SYGVKD. The receptor was isolated from a human donor who had recovered from COVID-19. Material: CD4+ T cells from blood, obtained before SARS-CoV-2 vaccination. The chain links TRBV10-3 to TRBJ2-7, with 8 bases matching TRBD2. This chain's CDR3 is CAISDPSTSDYEQYF. The CDR3 DNA is TGTGCCATCAGTGACCCGTCGACTAGCGACTACGAGCAGTACTTC.